A selection of T cell receptor beta chains follows, all from one sample in a study of vaccination effects on CD4 cells after COVID-19. TCRdb's table, derived via immunoSEQ multiplex PCR, lists solely in-frame clones and lacks some. The sample yields approximately 70,000 clones, about 80% seen once. For these TCRs, the target antigens are not known. The source material was CD4+ T cells from PBMCs cultured with HCoV-OC43 spike peptides, sampled after COVID-19 vaccination. These receptors came from a human donor who received a COVID-19 vaccine. The CDR3 runs from the conserved cysteine through the conserved F or W. The D gene is left open where the match is weak. Not all rows give a size; the values are once, few, many and, for expanded clones, a class.

J gene | clone size | D gene | V gene | CDR3 protein | CDR3 DNA
TRBJ1-3 | - | - | TRBV5-1 | CASSLEIVSYGNTIYF | TGCGCCAGCAGCTTGGAGATTGTCTCGTACGGAAACACCATATATTTT
TRBJ2-3 | few | - | TRBV12-3/TRBV12-4 | CASSAGRGKYF | TGTGCCAGCAGTGCAGGCCGGGGGAAGTATTTT
TRBJ1-2 | - | TRBD1 | TRBV2 | CAGTQGAEAYGYTF | TGTGCCGGAACACAGGGGGCTGAGGCATATGGCTACACCTTC
TRBJ2-2 | once | TRBD1 | TRBV7-9 | CASSLRGGNTGELFF | TGTGCCAGCAGCTTACGAGGGGGCAACACCGGGGAGCTGTTTTTT
TRBJ1-2 | - | TRBD1 | TRBV7-8 | CASSPGGFGYTF | TGTGCCAGCAGCCCAGGGGGCTTTGGCTACACCTTC
TRBJ1-4 | few | - | TRBV11-2 | CASSGSANEKLFF | TGTGCCAGCAGCGGAAGTGCTAATGAAAAACTGTTTTTT
TRBJ2-3 | - | TRBD2 | TRBV7-3 | CASSLTGLGLAGASTDTQYF | TGTGCCAGCAGCTTAACCGGACTAGGACTAGCGGGGGCCTCCACAGATACGCAGTATTTT
TRBJ1-2 | - | - | TRBV12-3/TRBV12-4 | CASSLSSQGGYTF | TGTGCCAGCAGTTTAAGCTCGCAGGGGGGCTACACCTTC
TRBJ1-2 | few | TRBD1 | TRBV5-1 | CASSMTGGAYGYTF | TGCGCCAGCAGCATGACAGGGGGCGCCTATGGCTACACCTTC
TRBJ1-5 | - | - | TRBV4-3 | CASSQDPGLTPQHF | TGCGCCAGCAGCCAAGACCCTGGACTGACGCCCCAGCATTTT
TRBJ2-6 | - | - | TRBV11-2 | CASSFILSGANVLTF | TGTGCCAGCAGCTTTATCCTCTCTGGGGCCAACGTCCTGACTTTC
TRBJ2-5 | - | - | TRBV5-1 | CASSWDLRETQYF | TGCGCCAGCAGCTGGGACTTGCGAGAGACCCAGTACTTC
TRBJ2-3 | - | TRBD2 | TRBV5-1 | CASSSRYGTSGTHSTDTQYF | TGCGCCAGCAGCTCGCGCTACGGGACTAGCGGGACACATAGCACAGATACGCAGTATTTT
TRBJ2-5 | - | TRBD1 | TRBV29-1 | CSVEDREGETQYF | TGCAGCGTCGAGGACAGGGAAGGGGAGACCCAGTACTTC
TRBJ1-6 | - | - | TRBV6-4 | CASSARDGGSPLHF | TGTGCCAGCAGTGCCCGGGACGGGGGTTCACCCCTCCACTTT
TRBJ2-2 | - | - | TRBV30 | CAWSRLGGTGELFF | TGTGCCTGGAGTCGGCTAGGTGGCACCGGGGAGCTGTTTTTT
TRBJ2-3 | - | TRBD1 | TRBV28 | CAIQGADGDTQYF | TGTGCCATACAGGGGGCTGATGGAGATACGCAGTATTTT
TRBJ2-3 | - | - | TRBV7-3 | CASSLAGTSGLDTQYF | TGTGCCAGCAGCTTAGCCGGGACTTCCGGACTGGATACGCAGTATTTT
TRBJ2-1 | once | TRBD2 | TRBV3-1/TRBV3-2 | CASSQGTSGAYNEQFF | TGTGCCAGCAGCCAAGGGACTAGCGGAGCCTACAATGAGCAGTTCTTC
TRBJ2-4 | - | - | TRBV2 | CASRADREGRNIQYF | TGTGCCAGCAGGGCCGACAGGGAGGGTAGAAACATTCAGTACTTC
TRBJ1-2 | - | - | TRBV4-2 | CASSQGEGKNGYTF | TGTGCCAGCAGCCAAGGGGAAGGGAAGAATGGCTACACCTTC
TRBJ2-2 | - | TRBD1 | TRBV28 | CASRRDRATGELFF | TGTGCCAGCAGACGAGACAGGGCCACCGGGGAGCTGTTTTTT
TRBJ2-1 | - | - | TRBV5-1 | CASSSDWAQFF | TGCGCCAGCAGCTCCGACTGGGCGCAGTTCTTC
TRBJ2-5 | - | - | TRBV3-1/TRBV3-2 | CASRRDSETQYF | TGTGCCAGCAGGCGGGATTCGGAGACCCAGTACTTC
TRBJ2-1 | - | TRBD2 | TRBV18 | CASSPILAGQYNEQFF | TGTGCCAGCTCACCAATCCTAGCGGGACAGTACAATGAGCAGTTCTTC
TRBJ2-5 | - | - | TRBV5-4 | CASSSAGSQETQYF | TGTGCCAGCAGCTCCGCGGGCAGTCAAGAGACCCAGTACTTC
TRBJ1-2 | - | - | TRBV7-8 | CASSPYRSSNYGYTF | TGTGCCAGCAGCCCCTACAGGTCTTCTAACTATGGCTACACCTTC
TRBJ1-3 | - | - | TRBV5-1 | CASSLASNSGNTIYF | TGCGCCAGCAGCTTGGCCAGTAACTCTGGAAACACCATATATTTT
TRBJ1-1 | - | - | TRBV25-1 | CASIGTANTEAFF | TGTGCCAGCATAGGGACGGCGAACACTGAAGCTTTCTTT
TRBJ1-2 | - | - | TRBV7-2 | CASSLEGARGYTF | TGTGCCAGCAGCTTAGAAGGGGCGAGGGGCTACACCTTC
TRBJ2-3 | - | - | TRBV5-1 | CASSLDYQGGTDTQYF | TGCGCCAGCAGCTTGGATTACCAGGGAGGCACAGATACGCAGTATTTT
TRBJ2-3 | - | - | TRBV28 | CASKLLFGNTQYF | TGTGCCAGCAAATTATTGTTTGGGAATACGCAGTATTTT
TRBJ2-3 | - | - | TRBV27 | CASSPLRGANQADTQYF | TGTGCCAGCAGTCCCCTCCGGGGGGCTAATCAGGCAGATACGCAGTATTTT
TRBJ1-2 | - | - | TRBV6-5 | CASTKGGRVSGYTF | TGTGCCAGCACCAAAGGCGGCAGGGTTAGTGGCTACACCTTC
TRBJ1-6 | - | - | TRBV2 | CASSVGLNSPLHF | TGTGCCAGCAGTGTGGGACTTAATTCACCCCTCCACTTT
TRBJ2-1 | - | TRBD2 | TRBV3-1/TRBV3-2 | CASSQPSGGGNEQFF | TGTGCCAGCAGCCAACCTAGCGGGGGGGGCAATGAGCAGTTCTTC
TRBJ2-6 | - | - | TRBV14 | CASSQYPANVLTF | TGTGCCAGCAGCCAATACCCGGCCAACGTCCTGACTTTC
TRBJ1-1 | - | - | TRBV7-3 | CASSLTKGSNTEAFF | TGTGCCAGCAGCTTAACGAAAGGATCGAACACTGAAGCTTTCTTT
TRBJ2-2 | few | - | TRBV7-3 | CASSPPGLTGELFF | TGTGCCAGCAGCCCCCCGGGGTTGACCGGGGAGCTGTTTTTT
TRBJ1-2 | - | - | TRBV3-1/TRBV3-2 | CASRHGGGYTF | TGTGCCAGCAGGCATGGGGGGGGCTACACCTTC
TRBJ2-5 | - | TRBD2 | TRBV19 | CASSIAPPGTSGQETQYF | TGTGCCAGTAGTATCGCCCCTCCCGGGACTAGCGGCCAAGAGACCCAGTACTTC